The TCR beta chain under discussion was sequenced for a study of blood T cell repertoires in COVID-19. Original data processing: Amplification from reference gene primers served as the basis for estimated nucleated cell counts. Sequenced by immunoSEQ multiplex PCR; TCRdb stores in-frame clones only, minus some. The V and J calls and clone size are taken from that table; D and trimming were inferred from the DNA. The table shows approximately 170,000 clones, with roughly 90% occurring only once. Points on this clone: In the same sample, other DNA sequences code for this CDR3.

The CDR3 length is 14 residues. CDR1 is KGHSH and CDR2 is LQKENI in the germline V gene. Trimming took 3 bases from V and 2 from J, leaving 10 bases between them. This receptor was obtained from a woman in her 70s with acute or convalescent COVID-19. This chain uses TRBV18 with TRBJ1-2; the D gene is possibly TRBD1 (5 bases). The sequencing sample was made of peripheral blood. In nucleotides, the CDR3 is TGTGCCAGCTCACCCGGACAAGGGAACTATGGCTACACCTTC. Translating gives CASSPGQGNYGYTF.